The 25 T cell receptor beta chains given below trace back to one sample, sequenced in a study of blood T cell repertoires in COVID-19 (dated by TCRdb to about 2020). The library came from the immunoSEQ multiplex PCR assay. What TCRdb holds here is the immuneACCESS table cut down to in-frame rearrangements. Part of the clones is not present; checked against another copy, under half of the missing clones reflect an unresolved V gene, and the others are unexplained. The table for this sample lists 200,000 to 250,000 clones; roughly nine tenths of them were counted only once. Of the sample, around 0.84% is held by the ten largest clones. The source material was peripheral blood. The receptors derive from a man aged 60 to 75 with COVID-19, enrolled during active disease.

The gene calls are TRBV6-5 and TRBJ1-3, with 8 bases that match TRBD1. The ends lost 6 bases at V and 2 bases at J; junction bases unmatched: 3. Per germline, CDR1 MNHEY and CDR2 SVGAGI. CDR3 size: 14 residues. CDR3 in amino acids: CASRQDRAGNTIYF. CDR3 DNA: TGTGCCAGCAGGCAGGACAGGGCTGGAAACACCATATATTTT.

The chain links TRBV3-1 (or the pseudogene TRBV3-2) to TRBJ1-5; 8 nucleotides align to TRBD1. The CDR3 runs 14 residues. Per germline, CDR1 LGHDT and CDR2 YNNKEL (reference sequence). V lost 5 bases and J lost 9; bases outside the gene matches: 9. CDR3 protein: CASSSGQGGLPQHF. The CDR3 DNA sequence: TGTGCCAGCAGCTCCGGACAGGGAGGTCTGCCCCAGCATTTT.

The chain is built from TRBV18 and TRBJ1-1, with D unclear. The CDR3 runs to 13 residues. The V gene's germline CDR1 is KGHSH and CDR2 LQKENI. Trimming removed 6 bases from V and 3 bases from J, with 11 bases in between. The CDR3 reads CASSNNGDTEAFF. CDR3 DNA: TGTGCCAGCTCTAACAACGGGGACACTGAAGCTTTCTTT.

The gene calls are TRBV28 and TRBJ2-7, with 13 positions matching TRBD2. The CDR3 loop spans 16 amino acids. CDR1 is MDHEN, CDR2 SYDVKM, per germline. The ends lost 5 bases at V and 9 bases at J; junction bases unmatched: 13. The CDR3 DNA reads as TGTGCCAGCAGTCTGGGGACTAGCGGGACCTCCTTGGTGCAGTACTTC. This sequence encodes CASSLGTSGTSLVQYF.

V usage is TRBV6-5 and J usage is TRBJ1-2; tentative D call: TRBD1 (5 bases). Germline V gene data show CDR1 as MNHEY and CDR2 as SVGAGI. This CDR3 has 12 amino acids. V gave up 4 bases and J gave up 8 bases, with 11 bases separating them. CDR3 in DNA: TGTGCCAGCAGTTCTAGGGGTACCGGCTACACCTTC. It yields the protein CASSSRGTGYTF.

The V and J genes are TRBV3-1 (or the pseudogene TRBV3-2) and TRBJ1-1, with no clear D. Per the germline V gene, CDR1 is LGHDT and CDR2 is YNNKEL (reference sequence). The CDR3 extends over 13 amino acids. The V gene lost 6 bases and the J gene lost 5 bases, with 13 bases spanning the gap. CDR3 sequence (DNA): TGTGCCAGCAGGGATCTGAGGAAGACTGAAGCTTTCTTT. Protein product: CASRDLRKTEAFF.

This chain connects TRBV27 to TRBJ1-1; TRBD1 matches at 7 bases. The CDR3 loop spans 15 amino acids. Germline loops: CDR1 MNHEY, CDR2 SMNVEV (reference sequence). Trimming cost V 8 bases and J 0 bases; bases outside gene matches: 9. The CDR3 DNA is TGTGCCAGCCTAGGGGGCCGGAAGTTGAACACTGAAGCTTTCTTT. It translates to CASLGGRKLNTEAFF.

V usage is TRBV30 and J usage is TRBJ1-1; D ambiguous. The CDR3 is 13 residues long. CDR1 GTSNPN and CDR2 SVGIG come from the germline V gene (reference sequence). The V gene lost 1 base and the J gene lost 4 bases, with 10 bases spanning the gap. The CDR3 spells CAWSALVSTEAFF. The CDR3 DNA reads as TGTGCCTGGAGTGCCCTCGTGAGCACTGAAGCTTTCTTT.

V gene TRBV11-3 combines with J gene TRBJ2-7, with a weak D call TRBD2 (6 bases). The CDR3 has 15 residues. Per germline, CDR1 SGHNT and CDR2 YENEEA. V lost 1 base and J 2 bases, leaving 12 bases between the germline ends. This CDR3 reads CASSLGAGGPYEQYF. The CDR3 bases are TGTGCCAGCAGCTTAGGGGCCGGGGGTCCCTACGAGCAGTACTTC.

The gene calls are TRBV3-1 (or the pseudogene TRBV3-2) and TRBJ2-3; maybe TRBD2 (5 bases). Germline V gives CDR1 LGHDT, CDR2 YNNKEL (reference sequence). The CDR3 totals 15 residues. V was clipped by 3 bases and J by 5 bases, with 15 bases between them. DNA for the CDR3: TGTGCCAGCAGCCAGGAACCCGGGGTGGGAGATACGCAGTATTTT. Amino acid sequence: CASSQEPGVGDTQYF.

CDR3 in amino acids: CASSHNDRGRPDTQYF. As DNA, the CDR3 is TGCGCCAGCAGCCATAACGACAGGGGTCGTCCAGATACGCAGTATTTT. The chain combines TRBV4-1 with TRBJ2-3; 8 bases line up with TRBD1. The junction had 9 bases not matched to a gene; V was cut back by 3 bases and J by 4 bases. The germline CDR1 and CDR2 sequences are MGHRA and YSYEKL. This CDR3 spans 16 amino acids.

The chain recombines TRBV9 with TRBJ2-5; possibly TRBD2 for D (7 bases). This CDR3 is built from 15 residues. Germline V gives CDR1 SGDLS, CDR2 YYNGEE. V lost 0 bases and J 3 bases, leaving 12 bases between the germline ends. The CDR3, as DNA: TGTGCCAGCAGCGTAGGAGGGGGGGTAAAAGAGACCCAGTACTTC. It encodes CASSVGGGVKETQYF.

The rearrangement uses TRBV6-2 or TRBV6-3 and TRBJ1-1; D gene uncertain. The V and J ends lost 3 bases and 8 bases respectively, with 16 bases between them. This CDR3 has 14 amino acids. The germline V gene has CDR1 MNHEY and CDR2 SVGEGT. For the CDR3, the DNA is TGTGCCAGCAGTTATAACGGCGCGTCGGGAGAAGCTTTCTTT. As protein: CASSYNGASGEAFF.

This chain joins TRBV6-6 and TRBJ2-7, with 10 bases aligning to TRBD1. Per germline, CDR1 MNHNY and CDR2 SVGAGI (reference sequence). The V and J ends lost 5 bases and 3 bases, in that order; junction bases with no gene match: 4. CDR3 length equals 14 residues. The DNA for the CDR3 is TGTGCCAGCAGTCCCCGGGACAGGGGCTACGAGCAGTACTTC. Translation: CASSPRDRGYEQYF.

This chain uses TRBV19 with TRBJ1-1, with 11 bases aligning to TRBD1. V lost 8 bases, J lost 3 bases, and 8 bases stayed unmatched. The CDR3 is 15 residues long. Germline V lookup: CDR1 LNHDA, CDR2 SQIVND (reference sequence). The CDR3 DNA sequence: TGTGCCAGTCGGGGACAGGGGGGGTGGTACACTGAAGCTTTCTTT. It yields the protein CASRGQGGWYTEAFF.

The rearrangement links TRBV4-1 to TRBJ2-4; 8 bases align to TRBD2. The CDR3 consists of 17 residues. Germline-derived CDR1 and CDR2 are MGHRA and YSYEKL. V was clipped by 1 base and J by 10 bases; unmatched bases: 15. CDR3 sequence (DNA): TGCGCCAGCAGCCAAGTACTTGGGGGAAGCGGGAGAGAGATTCAGTACTTC. This sequence encodes CASSQVLGGSGREIQYF.

J is TRBJ2-7 and V is TRBV27; 7 positions agree with TRBD2. The germline gives CDR1 MNHEY, CDR2 SMNVEV (reference sequence). CDR3 size: 13 residues. With 6 bases clipped from V and 3 bases from J, the junction kept 5 bases outside the gene matches. CDR3 in amino acids: CASRGDYLYEQYF. CDR3 DNA sequence: TGTGCCAGCAGGGGGGACTACCTCTACGAGCAGTACTTC.

This clone came up once. The gene calls are TRBV6-6 and TRBJ1-2; D not resolved. The ends were cut back, 8 bases at V and 0 bases at J, with 7 bases in the middle. CDR1 is MNHNY, CDR2 SVGAGI, per germline (reference sequence). There are 12 residues in the CDR3. The CDR3 protein is CASYTSNYGYTF. The DNA for the CDR3 is TGTGCCAGCTACACATCTAACTATGGCTACACCTTC.

The rearrangement joins TRBV7-3 to TRBJ2-1, with a weak D call TRBD1 (5 bases). This CDR3 region has 15 residues. Germline V gene sequence: CDR1 SGHTA, CDR2 FQGTGA. V was clipped by 0 bases and J by 1 base, with 7 bases between them. CDR3 region: CASSLTQGSYNEQFF. DNA for the CDR3: TGTGCCAGCAGCTTAACGCAGGGATCCTACAATGAGCAGTTCTTC.

The chain is built from TRBV12-3 or TRBV12-4 and TRBJ1-1, with a possible D match to TRBD1 (5 bases). The CDR3 loop spans 11 amino acids. V gave up 3 bases and J gave up 11 bases, with 10 bases separating them. The CDR3, as DNA: TGTGCCAGCAGTTTTCAGTGGGGCGCTTTCTTT. The encoded protein is CASSFQWGAFF.

The chain links TRBV27 to TRBJ2-7, with a weak D call TRBD1 (6 bases). Germline V CDR1 and CDR2: MNHEY, SMNVEV (reference sequence). V dropped 0 bases and J dropped 6 bases, with 12 bases sitting between them. The CDR3 runs to 14 residues. The CDR3 is CASSLSENRAEQYF. The CDR3 nucleotides read TGTGCCAGCAGTTTATCGGAGAACAGGGCCGAGCAGTACTTC.

The chain uses TRBV3-1 (or the pseudogene TRBV3-2) and TRBJ2-5, with 11 bases aligning to TRBD2. This CDR3 spans 14 amino acids. The V gene end was trimmed by 4 bases and the J gene end by 4 bases; junction bases not matched to a gene: 2. CDR1 is LGHDT and CDR2 is YNNKEL in the germline V gene (reference sequence). CDR3: CASSLSGGGETQYF. CDR3 coding DNA: TGTGCCAGCAGCCTTAGCGGGGGGGGAGAGACCCAGTACTTC.

This sequence joins TRBV6-6 and TRBJ2-7, with TRBD2 matching over 8 bases. With 6 bases clipped from V and 3 bases from J, the junction kept 7 bases outside the gene matches. There are 14 residues in the CDR3. Germline V lookup: CDR1 MNHNY, CDR2 SVGAGI (reference sequence). CDR3 region: CASRVRREGYEQYF. The CDR3 region has the DNA TGTGCCAGCAGGGTACGACGGGAGGGCTACGAGCAGTACTTC.

This clone was seen just once. The gene calls are TRBV27 and TRBJ2-1, with D possibly TRBD2 on 6 matching bases. CDR1 is MNHEY and CDR2 is SMNVEV in the germline V gene (reference sequence). CDR3 length: 17 amino acids. V lost 4 bases and J lost 4, with 20 bases in between. CDR3 DNA: TGTGCCAGCAGTTCCCCGGCCCGAACTAGCCGGTACAATGAGCAGTTCTTC. Its translation: CASSSPARTSRYNEQFF.

V usage is TRBV6-5 and J usage is TRBJ1-5, with TRBD1 identical over 8 bases. Germline V CDR1 and CDR2: MNHEY, SVGAGI. This CDR3 has 15 residues. V gave up 6 bases and J gave up 6 bases; unmatched junction bases: 10. The CDR3 nucleotides are TGTGCCAGCAGCCCACAGGGGGTTGTCGGTCAGCCCCAGCATTTT. This gives the protein CASSPQGVVGQPQHF.